One and the same sample provided the 29 T cell receptor beta chains below, sequenced in a study of human T cells and chemical hapten exposure. As to time point: patch test 3, about 24 weeks after DPC sensitization. The treatment is: therapeutic diphenylcyclopropenone sensitization with weekly scalp DPC. One entry per CDR3 protein, called by TCRdb with MiXCR from the RACE reads. The table includes under 200,000 distinct CDR3 sequences, 25% to 35% detected once. Sequencing used whole blood, obtained in connection with sensitization to the hapten diphenylcyclopropenone (DPC). These receptors were collected from a woman under 30 with alopecia areata. Some clones in this sample may be carry-over from other donors' samples.

In its sample, this clonotype was seen a few times. V usage is TRBV6-2 or TRBV6-3 and J usage is TRBJ2-7; D ambiguous. CDR1 and CDR2 from the germline V gene are MNHEY and SVGEGT. Trimming removed 8 bases at V and 3 bases at J, with 14 bases between. The CDR3 extends over 13 amino acids. In DNA, the CDR3 is TGTGCCAGCTCCCCCATGGGTAACTACGAGCAGTACTTC. Its translation is CASSPMGNYEQYF.

The sample holds many counts of this clonotype. The rearrangement uses TRBV15 and TRBJ2-7; possibly TRBD1 or TRBD2 for D (5 bases each). This CDR3 comprises 12 residues. Between the trimmed V and J ends, which lost 0 bases and 7 bases, there was a span of 7 bases. Germline V gives CDR1 LNHNV, CDR2 YYDKDF (reference sequence). The CDR3 loop reads CATSRDWGEQYF. The DNA of the CDR3 is TGTGCCACCAGCAGAGATTGGGGGGAGCAGTACTTC.

J is TRBJ2-1 and V is TRBV11-2; 7 bases align to TRBD2. Trimming removed 4 bases from V and 6 bases from J; junction bases left unmatched: 12. The CDR3 length is 16 residues. Germline CDR1 SGHAT, CDR2 FQNNGV. In nucleotides, the CDR3 is TGTGCCAGCAGCTCGACGTGGGCTAGCGGTTCCAATGAGCAGTTCTTC. Its protein is CASSSTWASGSNEQFF.

There are a few counts of this clonotype. The V call is TRBV10-3, the J call TRBJ2-7; 9 bases line up with TRBD1. Germline V lookup: CDR1 ENHRY, CDR2 SYGVKD. The CDR3 extends over 15 amino acids. V lost 2 bases and J lost 4; bases outside the gene matches: 6. The CDR3 sequence is CAISERAGQGYEQYF. DNA for the CDR3: TGTGCCATCAGTGAGCGTGCGGGACAGGGTTACGAGCAGTACTTC.

The chain uses TRBV7-9 and TRBJ2-7; maybe TRBD2 (6 bases). Trimming took 5 bases from V and 4 from J, leaving 30 bases between them. CDR3 length: 19 residues. CDR1 is SEHNR and CDR2 is FQNEAQ in the germline V gene (reference sequence). The CDR3 sequence: CASSPPSHLLAQHPYEQYF. The CDR3 DNA follows: TGTGCCAGCAGCCCTCCAAGTCACCTTCTAGCGCAACACCCTTACGAGCAGTACTTC.

The V and J genes are TRBV19 and TRBJ2-7; possible D gene TRBD1, 5 bases. The germline CDR1 and CDR2 sequences are LNHDA and SQIVND (reference sequence). The CDR3 loop spans 15 amino acids. V dropped 3 bases and J dropped 3 bases, with 15 bases sitting between them. The CDR3 sequence: CASSILQGGYYEQYF. CDR3 nucleotides: TGTGCCAGTAGTATTCTCCAGGGTGGCTACTACGAGCAGTACTTC.

J is TRBJ2-7 and V is TRBV25-1, with D possibly TRBD1 on 5 matching bases. The CDR3 contains 13 residues. V was cut by 3 bases and J by 5 bases, with 11 bases left in between. Germline values: CDR1 MGHDK, CDR2 SYGVNS. The CDR3 coding sequence is TGTGCCAGCAGTGACAGGGTCGAGGACGAGCAGTACTTC. This gives the protein CASSDRVEDEQYF.

This clonotype was picked up a small number of times. The gene calls are TRBV4-3 and TRBJ1-5; D remains unclear. The CDR3 contains 13 residues. With 0 bases removed from V and 6 bases from J, the gap between germline ends came to 6 bases. Germline lookup yields CDR1 LGHNA and CDR2 YSLEER. The CDR3 here is CASSQDYIQPQHF. The CDR3 DNA is TGCGCCAGCAGCCAAGATTACATTCAGCCCCAGCATTTT.

The chain joins TRBV5-1 to TRBJ2-1, with TRBD1 identical over 7 bases. The CDR3 covers 14 residues. Unmatched junction bases numbered 8, after V lost 10 bases and J lost 1 base. The V gene's germline CDR1 is SGHRS and CDR2 YFSETQ. The CDR3 DNA reads as TGCGCCGGTTCCACAGGGGAGTCCTACAATGAGCAGTTCTTC. This sequence encodes CAGSTGESYNEQFF.

Only one count was recorded for this clonotype. The CDR3 spells CASSYQGQSYEQYF. The CDR3 nucleotides read TGTGCCAGCAGTTACCAGGGACAGTCCTACGAGCAGTACTTC. The V call is TRBV6-2 or TRBV6-3, the J call TRBJ2-7; 7 nucleotides line up with TRBD1. V lost 2 bases, J lost 1 base, and 2 bases stayed unmatched. Germline-derived CDR1 and CDR2 are MNHEY and SVGEGT. The CDR3 extends over 14 amino acids.

The chain carries TRBV13 and TRBJ2-1; 10 bases match TRBD2. The germline V gene encodes CDR1 PRHDT and CDR2 FYEKMQ (reference sequence). The CDR3 spans 18 residues. Trimming took 4 bases from V and 7 from J; bases not matched to a gene: 16. Written as DNA, the CDR3 is TGTGCCAGCAGCTCCTACGTCCGGGCTAGCGGGAGCTTAAATGAGCAGTTCTTC. Amino acid sequence: CASSSYVRASGSLNEQFF.

This clonotype showed up just a few times. The chain joins TRBV29-1 to TRBJ2-1; D perhaps matches TRBD1 (6 bases). Germline V CDR1 and CDR2: SQVTM, ANQGSEA. This CDR3 comprises 11 residues. Between the trimmed V and J ends, which lost 7 bases and 8 bases, there was a span of 12 bases. The CDR3 loop reads CSGGRGHEQFF. DNA of the CDR3: TGCAGCGGTGGCAGGGGTCATGAGCAGTTCTTC.

The genes are TRBV5-5 and TRBJ1-1; D might be TRBD1 (6 bases). Trimming pared 6 bases from V and 5 bases from J, leaving 17 bases between. Germline CDR1 and CDR2: SGHKS and YYEKEE (reference sequence). The CDR3 is 14 amino acids. The CDR3 sequence: CASTQGLSNTEAFF. In DNA, the CDR3 is TGTGCCAGCACCCAGGGGCTTTCGAATACTGAAGCTTTCTTT.

This clonotype showed up just a few times. The chain joins TRBV6-2 or TRBV6-3 to TRBJ1-1; D unclear. CDR3 size: 14 residues. V dropped 1 base and J dropped 1 base, with 7 bases sitting between them. Germline CDR1 is MNHEY and CDR2 is SVGEGT. CDR3 sequence (DNA): TGTGCCAGCAGTTACTTCGGAGCGAACACTGAAGCTTTCTTT. Translation: CASSYFGANTEAFF.

V is TRBV2 and J is TRBJ2-5, with D perhaps assigned TRBD1 or TRBD2 (6 bases each). Germline V gives CDR1 SNHLY, CDR2 FYNNEI. The ends were cut back, 8 bases at V and 4 bases at J, with 14 bases in the middle. The length of the CDR3 is 13 residues. CDR3 sequence reads: CASEGGLGETQYF. In DNA, the CDR3 is TGTGCCAGCGAGGGGGGATTGGGAGAGACCCAGTACTTC.

This clonotype has just a few counts. The J gene is TRBJ2-4, the V gene TRBV7-2; 7 bases are shared with TRBD2. Germline CDR1 SGHTA, CDR2 FQGNSA. The CDR3 runs to 17 residues. Trimming at V came to 3 bases and at J to 0 bases, leaving 8 bases not matched to a gene. CDR3 residues: CASSFRSSGLAKNIQYF. CDR3 bases: TGTGCCAGCAGCTTTAGATCTAGCGGTCTAGCCAAAAACATTCAGTACTTC.

This clonotype has just a few counts. The chain recombines TRBV29-1 with TRBJ2-5, with D tentatively TRBD1 (6 bases). Trimming shortened V by 7 bases and J by 5 bases, and 20 bases separated the two germline ends. Per germline, CDR1 SQVTM and CDR2 ANQGSEA. This CDR3 spans 14 amino acids. CDR3 residues: CSESRAVTGETQYF. As DNA, the CDR3 is TGCAGCGAGTCCCGGGCCGTCACAGGGGAGACCCAGTACTTC.

V is TRBV18 and J is TRBJ1-1; 8 bases are a match to TRBD1. The V and J ends lost 4 bases and 4 bases, in that order; junction bases with no gene match: 5. The CDR3 totals 14 residues. Germline V gives CDR1 KGHSH, CDR2 LQKENI. Here the CDR3 DNA reads TGTGCCAGCTCACGCGCAGGGGGCATCACTGAAGCTTTCTTT. It yields the protein CASSRAGGITEAFF.

The rearrangement uses TRBV7-2 and TRBJ1-2, with D possibly matching TRBD1 (6 bases). The CDR3 loop spans 15 amino acids. CDR1 SGHTA and CDR2 FQGNSA come from the germline V gene. V gave up 7 bases and J gave up 4 bases, with 19 bases separating them. CDR3 DNA sequence: TGTGCCAGCATCCTTTTAGGGGGGGGCCCCTATGGCTACACCTTC. Protein product: CASILLGGGPYGYTF.

The gene calls are TRBV28 and TRBJ2-7, with D perhaps matching TRBD1 (6 bases). The CDR3 has 14 residues. The V and J ends lost 3 bases and 4 bases respectively, with 13 bases between them. From germline, CDR1 is MDHEN and CDR2 SYDVKM. As DNA, the CDR3 is TGTGCCAGCAGTTTCAGGGGTTTAGGGTACGAGCAGTACTTC. Translating it yields CASSFRGLGYEQYF.

Comments on this clonotype: This likely stems from a read error, as it lies one base from a far larger clone. The rearrangement links TRBV4-3 to TRBJ1-4; no definite D call. Germline V CDR1 and CDR2: LGHNA, YSLEER. CDR3 size: 14 residues. The CDR3 nucleotides are TGTACCAGCAGAGGCGGAGAGCCTAATGAAAAACTGTTTTTT. It encodes CTSRGGEPNEKLFF.

The CDR3 sequence is CASGWRGEQFF. CDR3 DNA: TGCGCCAGCGGATGGCGCGGAGAGCAGTTCTTC. The chain combines TRBV4-3 with TRBJ2-1; no clear D. The CDR3 is 11 amino acids. V was cut by 8 bases and J by 10 bases, with 12 bases left in between. Germline values: CDR1 LGHNA, CDR2 YSLEER.

This clonotype appeared a few times. This chain links TRBV6-2 or TRBV6-3 with TRBJ2-6; D is uncertain. The CDR3 is 15 amino acids. V lost 6 bases and J lost 2, with 11 bases in between. CDR1 and CDR2 from the germline V gene are MNHEY and SVGEGT. The CDR3 nucleotides are TGTGCCAGCAGCCAATCATCGACTGGGGCCAACGTCCTGACTTTC. Its protein product is CASSQSSTGANVLTF.

This sequence joins TRBV21-1 and TRBJ2-4. TRBV21-1 is labeled a pseudogene. This CDR3 has 15 residues. CDR3 DNA: TGTGCCAGCAGCAAAGAGCTATCGGCCAAAAACATTCAGTACTTC. The encoded protein is CASSKELSAKNIQYF.

Ten or more counts support this clonotype. This chain uses TRBV11-1 with TRBJ1-1; D unclear. CDR3 length: 13 residues. V was cut by 3 bases and J by 1 base, with 6 bases left in between. CDR1 is SGHAT, CDR2 FQDESV, per germline (reference sequence). The CDR3 spells CASSLEQNTEAFF. CDR3 DNA: TGTGCCAGCAGCTTGGAACAGAACACTGAAGCTTTCTTT.

This clonotype occurred a few times. The chain has TRBV20-1 and TRBJ1-1; 7 bases match TRBD1. Germline V gives CDR1 DFQATT, CDR2 SNEGSKA (reference sequence). The CDR3 extends over 9 amino acids. CDR3 in amino acids: CTPQGEAFF. The DNA of the CDR3 is TGCACCCCACAGGGGGAAGCTTTCTTT.

A few counts support this clonotype. This rearrangement joins TRBV27 to TRBJ2-6; D is ambiguous. CDR3 length: 14 amino acids. Between the trimmed V and J ends, which lost 7 bases and 0 bases, there was a span of 7 bases. The germline CDR1 and CDR2 sequences are MNHEY and SMNVEV (reference sequence). The CDR3 nucleotides read TGTGCCAGCACCGTCACCTCTGGGGCCAACGTCCTGACTTTC. This codes for CASTVTSGANVLTF.

The chain is built from TRBV10-3 and TRBJ2-3, with D tentatively TRBD1 (5 bases). The CDR3 extends over 14 amino acids. Trimming shortened V by 7 bases and J by 4 bases, and 15 bases separated the two germline ends. The germline V gene encodes CDR1 ENHRY and CDR2 SYGVKD. The CDR3 is CAIKQGAPPDTQYF. CDR3 nucleotides: TGTGCCATCAAACAAGGGGCGCCCCCAGATACGCAGTATTTT.

The chain uses TRBV29-1 and TRBJ2-7; 9 positions match TRBD1. CDR3 size: 12 residues. The trim removed 7 bases at V and 2 bases at J, leaving 3 bases unmatched. The germline V gene encodes CDR1 SQVTM and CDR2 ANQGSEA. CDR3: CSARQGAYEQYF. CDR3 bases: TGCAGCGCAAGACAGGGGGCCTACGAGCAGTACTTC.